Shown below are 27 T cell receptor beta chains from a single sample sequenced in a study of early stage breast cancer tumors listed by TCRdb under 2017. Libraries were made using the immunoSEQ multiplex PCR assay. TCRdb took this table from immuneACCESS and kept in-frame rearrangements with V and J called. Such tables lack part of the clones; where checked against another copy, unresolved V genes explain under half of the gap, and the rest is unexplained. This sample lists more than 65,000 clones; 75% to 90% were detected once. The ten largest clones take up approximately 4.5% of the sample. Input material: blood. The receptor source for this set is a person aged 40-50 years with breast cancer.

The CDR3 spells CASSIGGDTEAFF. CDR3 DNA sequence: TGTGCCAGTAGTATTGGGGGGGACACTGAAGCTTTCTTT. V gene TRBV19 combines with J gene TRBJ1-1; weak D call: TRBD1 (5 bases). The CDR3 spans 13 residues. Germline values: CDR1 LNHDA, CDR2 SQIVND (reference sequence). V gave up 3 bases and J gave up 3 bases, with 8 bases separating them.

V and J are TRBV14 and TRBJ2-7; 7 bases align to TRBD2. The J segment lost 5 bases and the V segment lost 4 bases, leaving 8 bases of the junction unmatched. The germline gives CDR1 SGHDN, CDR2 FVKESK. The CDR3 contains 14 residues. CDR3 in DNA: TGTGCCAGCAGCCGCCGGGACTATTCTGACGAGCAGTACTTC. It encodes CASSRRDYSDEQYF.

This CDR3 is CAIRKAGVVETQYF. CDR3 nucleotides: TGTGCCATCCGGAAAGCGGGAGTGGTTGAGACCCAGTACTTC. The chain has TRBV10-3 and TRBJ2-5, with 8 nucleotides matching TRBD2. Losses at the gene ends were 8 bases for V and 5 bases for J; bases not matched to a gene: 10. This CDR3 has 14 amino acids. Germline lookup yields CDR1 ENHRY and CDR2 SYGVKD.

CDR3 sequence (DNA): TGCGCCAGCAGCTTGGCGGGAGTCTCCTACAATGAGCAGTTCTTC. This sequence encodes CASSLAGVSYNEQFF. J is TRBJ2-1 and V is TRBV5-1, with TRBD2 as a possible D gene (6 bases). This CDR3 is built from 15 residues. The germline CDR1 and CDR2 sequences are SGHRS and YFSETQ. V was cut by 0 bases and J by 0 bases, with 7 bases left in between.

The V call is TRBV14, the J call TRBJ2-3, with a weak D call TRBD2 (6 bases). Deletions cut 4 bases from V and 0 bases from J, with 20 bases between. The V gene's germline CDR1 is SGHDN and CDR2 FVKESK. This CDR3 comprises 18 residues. The CDR3: CASSPEGGSFLSTDTQYF. DNA for the CDR3: TGTGCCAGCAGCCCCGAAGGAGGGTCGTTCCTAAGCACAGATACGCAGTATTTT. Combining the CDR3 with reference TRBV14 and TRBJ2-3 gives the whole variable domain EAGVTQFPSHSVIEKGQTVTLRCDPISGHDNLYWYRRVMGKEIKFLLHFVKESKQDESGMPNNRFLAERTGGTYSTLKVQPAELEDSGVYFCASSPEGGSFLSTDTQYFGPGTRLTVL.

The CDR3 DNA sequence: TGTGCCAGCAGTGACCCCCGCAGGGCCAAAAACATTCAGTACTTC. It specifies CASSDPRRAKNIQYF. The chain employs TRBV6-1 and TRBJ2-4; D gene ambiguous. V gave up 3 bases and J gave up 1 base, with 10 bases separating them. This CDR3 has 15 residues. Germline V gives CDR1 MNHNS, CDR2 SASEGT.

The chain carries TRBV27 and TRBJ2-7, with 7 bases aligning to TRBD1. The CDR3 loop spans 12 amino acids. CDR1 is MNHEY, CDR2 SMNVEV, per germline (reference sequence). J gave up 6 bases and V 8 bases, and 7 bases lay outside the gene matches. The CDR3 region has the DNA TGTGCCAGCGGGGTAGGGGGCGGCGAGCAGTACTTC. Its protein is CASGVGGGEQYF.

This chain joins TRBV10-3 and TRBJ2-2; D is possibly TRBD2 (7 bases). V shed 4 bases and J shed 4 bases, with 16 bases lying between them. Germline loops: CDR1 ENHRY, CDR2 SYGVKD. This CDR3 comprises 16 residues. For the CDR3, the DNA is TGTGCCATCAGTGGTTCGGGGGGCCCGGGCACCGGGGAGCTGTTTTTT. This codes for CAISGSGGPGTGELFF.

The genes are TRBV6-6 and TRBJ2-3; 7 positions agree with TRBD2. The CDR3 sequence is 16 residues long. Germline values: CDR1 MNHNY, CDR2 SVGAGI (reference sequence). V lost 5 bases to trimming and J lost 0 bases; unmatched junction nucleotides: 8. This CDR3 is CASSGGGSGSTDTQYF. CDR3 bases: TGTGCCAGCAGTGGGGGGGGGAGTGGGAGCACAGATACGCAGTATTTT.

The CDR3 DNA is TGCGCCAGCAGCTTGTTGGGGCTTGATGAAAAACTGTTTTTT. Its protein is CASSLLGLDEKLFF. This chain joins TRBV5-1 and TRBJ1-4, with D possibly matching TRBD1 (5 bases). This CDR3 is 14 amino acids long. CDR1 and CDR2 from the germline V gene are SGHRS and YFSETQ. The V gene lost 1 base and the J gene lost 6 bases, with 10 bases spanning the gap.

The chain is built from TRBV30 and TRBJ2-5; maybe TRBD1 (6 bases). Trimming stripped 5 bases from V and 1 base from J, with 14 bases between. Germline V gene data show CDR1 as GTSNPN and CDR2 as SVGIG (reference sequence). The CDR3 totals 14 residues. This CDR3 is CAWARVGGQETQYF. CDR3 nucleotide sequence: TGTGCCTGGGCCAGGGTAGGGGGCCAAGAGACCCAGTACTTC.

V usage is TRBV14 and J usage is TRBJ1-1, with TRBD1 matching over 8 bases. CDR1 and CDR2 from the germline V gene are SGHDN and FVKESK. The CDR3 spans 16 residues. The V segment lost 0 bases and the J segment 1 base; nucleotides outside the gene matches: 4. This CDR3 reads CASSQDWGQANTEAFF. The CDR3 coding sequence is TGTGCCAGCAGCCAAGATTGGGGACAGGCGAACACTGAAGCTTTCTTT. Full variable domain (rest looked up from reference TRBV14 and TRBJ1-1): EAGVTQFPSHSVIEKGQTVTLRCDPISGHDNLYWYRRVMGKEIKFLLHFVKESKQDESGMPNNRFLAERTGGTYSTLKVQPAELEDSGVYFCASSQDWGQANTEAFFGQGTRLTVV.

The V call is TRBV30, the J call TRBJ2-1, with TRBD2 identical over 13 bases. J gave up 7 bases and V 6 bases, and 9 bases lay outside the gene matches. The length of the CDR3 is 15 residues. Germline V CDR1 and CDR2: GTSNPN, SVGIG (reference sequence). CDR3 nucleotides: TGTGCCTGTCGGACTAGCGGGAGACTGGGGAATGAGCAGTTCTTC. It yields the protein CACRTSGRLGNEQFF.

The chain uses TRBV27 and TRBJ1-5; D ambiguous. CDR3 length: 13 residues. V was trimmed by 6 bases and J by 9 bases, leaving 15 bases between them. Germline values: CDR1 MNHEY, CDR2 SMNVEV (reference sequence). The CDR3 reads CASSAVNFLPQHF. CDR3 bases: TGTGCCAGCAGCGCGGTGAACTTTTTGCCCCAGCATTTT.

J is TRBJ2-7 and V is TRBV18, with 8 bases fitting TRBD1. The V gene end was trimmed by 6 bases and the J gene end by 0 bases; junction bases not matched to a gene: 4. This CDR3 region has 14 residues. Germline-derived CDR1 and CDR2 are KGHSH and LQKENI. CDR3: CASSRTGSSYEQYF. The CDR3 bases are TGTGCCAGCTCGCGGACAGGGAGCTCCTACGAGCAGTACTTC.

This chain uses TRBV21-1 with TRBJ2-1; the table names TRBD1, a call not compared with the DNA. TRBV21-1 counts as a pseudogene. CDR3 length equals 18 residues. The CDR3 is CASSRIIQQFSSYNEQFF. The CDR3 nucleotides read TGTGCCAGCAGCAGGATTATCCAACAGTTCTCATCCTACAATGAGCAGTTCTTC.

The chain recombines TRBV2 with TRBJ2-2; no definite D call. V was shortened by 2 bases and J by 0 bases, with 22 bases between the two germline ends. The CDR3 runs to 20 residues. Germline-derived CDR1 and CDR2 are SNHLY and FYNNEI. CDR3 sequence: CASSEFFTQPQRSNTGELFF. DNA of the CDR3: TGTGCCAGCAGTGAATTCTTCACACAACCCCAGCGCTCGAACACCGGGGAGCTGTTTTTT.

The rearrangement links TRBV6-6 to TRBJ1-1; 7 bases match TRBD1. CDR3 size: 14 residues. J was trimmed by 0 bases and V by 6 bases; bases with no gene match: 4. The germline CDR1 and CDR2 sequences are MNHNY and SVGAGI (reference sequence). The CDR3 sequence: CASSPTGLNTEAFF. In DNA form, the CDR3 reads TGTGCCAGCAGCCCGACAGGGTTGAACACTGAAGCTTTCTTT.

Only one count was recorded for this clone. Distinct nucleotide sequences in the sample also encode this CDR3. The chain employs TRBV9 and TRBJ2-1; 7 bases are shared with TRBD2. The CDR3 sequence is 15 residues long. Per germline, CDR1 SGDLS and CDR2 YYNGEE. The J segment lost 0 bases and the V segment lost 0 bases, leaving 0 bases of the junction unmatched. CDR3 bases: TGTGCCAGCAGCGTAGTAGCGGGCTCCTACAATGAGCAGTTCTTC. Translated, it gives CASSVVAGSYNEQFF.

The rearrangement joins TRBV10-1 to TRBJ2-1; 8 nucleotides match TRBD1. The CDR3 runs 15 residues. Trimming removed 2 bases from V and 6 bases from J; junction bases left unmatched: 6. Germline V gives CDR1 WNHNN, CDR2 SYGVQD (reference sequence). The CDR3 DNA is TGCGCCAGCAGTGAGACAGGGGGATTCCTCAATGAGCAGTTCTTC. It specifies CASSETGGFLNEQFF.

CDR3 nucleotides: TGTGCCAGTAGTATAATGCTAGCGGGACGCGAGCAGTACTTC. It yields the protein CASSIMLAGREQYF. This chain uses TRBV19 with TRBJ2-7, with 9 bases aligning to TRBD2. The CDR3 contains 14 residues. Germline values: CDR1 LNHDA, CDR2 SQIVND (reference sequence). The J segment lost 6 bases and the V segment lost 2 bases, leaving 5 bases of the junction unmatched.

This clone has only one observation. This sequence joins TRBV7-9 and TRBJ1-1; weak D call: TRBD1 (6 bases). Trimming cost V 4 bases and J 3 bases, with 21 bases left between them. The germline CDR1 and CDR2 sequences are SEHNR and FQNEAQ (reference sequence). The CDR3 is made up of 17 amino acids. Here the CDR3 reads CASSSRGLPVADTEAFF. CDR3 DNA: TGTGCCAGCAGCTCCCGGGGGCTCCCCGTGGCAGACACTGAAGCTTTCTTT.

The V gene is TRBV18, the J gene TRBJ2-7; D is unresolved. The V and J ends lost 0 bases and 1 base respectively, with 7 bases between them. The CDR3 loop spans 14 amino acids. Germline CDR1 KGHSH, CDR2 LQKENI. The CDR3 protein is CASSPPGVSYEQYF. In nucleotides, the CDR3 is TGTGCCAGCTCACCACCGGGCGTATCCTACGAGCAGTACTTC.

The V call is TRBV7-9, the J call TRBJ2-5; D is unresolved. V shed 5 bases and J shed 5 bases, with 12 bases lying between them. Per germline, CDR1 SEHNR and CDR2 FQNEAQ (reference sequence). The CDR3 has 13 residues. In nucleotides, the CDR3 is TGTGCCAGCAGCCAAACATATCACGAGACCCAGTACTTC. Protein product: CASSQTYHETQYF.

The V gene is TRBV27, the J gene TRBJ1-1; TRBD1 agrees at 8 bases. The V gene end was trimmed by 6 bases and the J gene end by 0 bases; junction bases not matched to a gene: 9. Germline CDR1 MNHEY, CDR2 SMNVEV (reference sequence). The CDR3 is made up of 16 amino acids. The CDR3: CASRVRGTGMNTEAFF. For the CDR3, the DNA is TGTGCCAGCAGAGTAAGAGGGACAGGAATGAACACTGAAGCTTTCTTT.

This rearrangement joins TRBV5-1 to TRBJ1-1, with 7 bases that match TRBD1. CDR1 SGHRS and CDR2 YFSETQ come from the germline V gene. Trimming cost V 1 base and J 0 bases; bases outside gene matches: 6. The CDR3 covers 16 residues. The CDR3: CASSLYWDSVNTEAFF. The CDR3 nucleotides are TGCGCCAGCAGCTTGTATTGGGACAGTGTGAACACTGAAGCTTTCTTT.

The chain uses TRBV7-8 and TRBJ1-1; D ambiguous. V gave up 1 base and J gave up 10 bases, with 7 bases separating them. Germline-derived CDR1 and CDR2 are SGHVS and FQNEAQ. This CDR3 spans 11 amino acids. CDR3 protein: CASSLESIAFF. The CDR3 nucleotides read TGTGCCAGCAGCTTAGAATCGATAGCTTTCTTT.